A selection of T cell receptor beta chains follows, all from one sample in a study of cytomegalovirus exposure and HLA in healthy donors. Assay: immunoSEQ multiplex PCR; the TCRdb copy retains only in-frame clones and omits some. Of approximately 270,000 clones listed, about 90% are singletons. Sequenced sample: PBMCs. The source of these receptors is a woman between 18 and 30 years old in good health and CMV-seronegative. Each CDR3 is given with its conserved first and last residue. A D gene is named only where the DNA matches it firmly. Clone size is shown for a subset of rows, as once, few, many or a class of expanded clone.

D	size	J	V	DNA	CDR3
.	.	TRBJ2-7	TRBV2	TGTGCCAGCAGTGAAACGCCAGGGTCCCGCTACGAGCAGTACTTC	CASSETPGSRYEQYF
.	.	TRBJ2-1	TRBV14	TGTGCCAGCAGCCCGTACCGGGGTTGGGCCTACAATGAGCAGTTCTTC	CASSPYRGWAYNEQFF
.	.	TRBJ1-1	TRBV25-1	TGTGCCAGCAGGACAGGCCTCACTGAAGCTTTCTTT	CASRTGLTEAFF
TRBD1	.	TRBJ2-1	TRBV11-1	TGTGCCAGCAGCCCACGTGACAGGGCCAATGAGCAGTTCTTC	CASSPRDRANEQFF
TRBD1	.	TRBJ2-1	TRBV4-1	TGCGCCAGCAGCCAAGACCGGCAGGGGGCCAATGAGCAGTTCTTC	CASSQDRQGANEQFF
.	few	TRBJ2-2	TRBV27	TGTGCCAGCAGTTTCCTGAACACCGGGGAGCTGTTTTTT	CASSFLNTGELFF
.	.	TRBJ2-1	TRBV1	TGCACCAGCAGCCAACCGGAACGGGGGAGCGACAATGAGCAGTTCTTC	CTSSQPERGSDNEQFF
.	.	TRBJ1-3	TRBV6-1	TGTGCCAGCGTTCAGACAGTACGCTCTGGAAACACCATATATTTT	CASVQTVRSGNTIYF
.	.	TRBJ2-1	TRBV2	TGTGCCAGCAGTGAAGGTCTTCAGGGAAGAAATGAGCAGTTCTTC	CASSEGLQGRNEQFF
.	few	TRBJ2-1	TRBV6-6	TGTGCCAGCAGTTCCCCCACCTACAATGAGCAGTTCTTC	CASSSPTYNEQFF
.	.	TRBJ1-2	TRBV6-6	TGTGCCAGCAGTTACTCATCATCAGGGGAGAGAGGCTACACCTTC	CASSYSSSGERGYTF
TRBD2	.	TRBJ2-7	TRBV28	TGTGCCAGCAGCCGACTAGCGTTCTACGAGCAGTACTTC	CASSRLAFYEQYF
.	.	TRBJ1-4	TRBV11-2	TGTGCCAGCAGCTTAGTATCCGGGTTTAGTGAAAAACTGTTTTTT	CASSLVSGFSEKLFF
.	once	TRBJ2-3	TRBV18	TGTGCCAGCTCAGCCAACCAGGGACAACTCACAGATACGCAGTATTTT	CASSANQGQLTDTQYF
TRBD2	.	TRBJ2-1	TRBV11-2	TGTGCCAGCAGCTTAGCGGGGGGACCCGGGAATGAGCAGTTCTTC	CASSLAGGPGNEQFF
.	.	TRBJ1-4	TRBV19	TGTGCCAGTAGTATCCTACAGGGTCGGGGTGAAAAACTGTTTTTT	CASSILQGRGEKLFF
TRBD1	.	TRBJ1-1	TRBV5-4	TGTGCCAGCAGCTTGGAGGGGGCCCTGAACACTGAAGCTTTCTTT	CASSLEGALNTEAFF